This TCR beta chain comes out of a study of blood T cell repertoires in COVID-19. Using immunoSEQ multiplex PCR, the repertoire was profiled, and TCRdb retains in-frame clones only, with some absent. Among approximately 440,000 clones, roughly 87% were seen once, and the ten largest hold around 0.7%. Trimming at V came to 4 bases and at J to 3 bases, leaving 8 bases not matched to a gene. CDR1 and CDR2 (germline): SGHRS, YFSETQ. CDR3 length: 15 residues. The sequenced sample was PBMCs or T cells enriched from blood (not recorded which). This chain connects TRBV5-1 to TRBJ1-2, with TRBD1 identical over 8 bases. This clonotype was obtained from a young woman who had recovered from COVID-19. The CDR3 bases are TGCGCCAGCAGCCTAATACCGGGACAGGACTATGGCTACACCTTC. Its protein product is CASSLIPGQDYGYTF.